This T cell receptor (beta chain) came from a study of T cell responses to AZD1222 COVID-19 vaccine. Findings of the study overall: The reported proportion of spike-specific TCRs targeting unmutated variant regions was nearly half. Donors in the cohort were predominantly white British and more often female, and clonal diversity was possibly underestimated. Baseline seropositivity characterized only six AZD1222 recipients.

This CDR3 comprises 14 residues. V was clipped by 0 bases and J by 5 bases, with 10 bases between them. Germline V gene sequence: CDR1 PRHDT, CDR2 FYEKMQ (reference sequence). Concerning this clone itself: Its target is unknown.

Clones were read by immunoSEQ multiplex PCR, and TCRdb kept only the in-frame ones, dropping some. The repertoire holds about 160,000 clones, with 75% to 90% as singletons. Sample: peripheral blood, taken on day 0 of AZD1222 vaccination. This clonotype originated in an adult in good health. The gene calls are TRBV13 and TRBJ1-2; D unclear. The CDR3 region has the DNA TGTGCCAGCAGCTTAGGTTCGGGGTTTTATGGCTACACCTTC. Its translation is CASSLGSGFYGYTF.